This T cell receptor (beta chain) was identified during a study of T-cell reconstitution after alpha-beta-depleted transplantation in children. This CDR3 is 14 amino acids long. Per germline, CDR1 LGHDT and CDR2 YNNKEL (reference sequence). Between the trimmed V and J ends, which lost 5 bases and 3 bases, there was a span of 10 bases. Unique molecular identifiers featured in how the TCRbeta library was prepared. MiXCR was run by TCRdb on the PCR reads, yielding one entry per CDR3 protein. This sample yields about 600,000 distinct CDR3 sequences, of which roughly a tenth are seen a single time; approximately 4.1% belongs to the top ten.

This chain joins TRBV3-1 and TRBJ1-4; tentative D call: TRBD1 (5 bases). The TCR comes from a human donor who donated a stem cell graft to a child with acute myeloid leukemia. Specimen: PBMCs from the stem cell graft donor, collected from the stem cell graft. The chain's CDR3 is CASSARVSNEKLFF. DNA for the CDR3: TGTGCCAGCAGCGCCAGGGTTTCTAATGAAAAACTGTTTTTT.